What follows describes a single T cell receptor beta chain. Its antigen is undetermined. The CDR3 has 16 amino acids. With V trimmed by 0 bases and J by 4 bases, 2 bases remained unmatched. The germline V gene has CDR1 LGHNA and CDR2 YSLEER. The sample is drawn from a study of cytomegalovirus exposure and HLA in healthy donors. Findings and caveats of the study: When presence/absence was analysed, sequencing depth was taken to be roughly uniform across donors.

The study ran its PCR with 60 Vbeta and 13 Jbeta primers. Repertoires were generated with immunoSEQ multiplex PCR, while TCRdb's copy carries only in-frame clones and drops some. In all, the sample yields around 76,000 clones. This receptor was identified in a boy aged 5 to 17 in good health and CMV-seronegative. This rearrangement joins TRBV4-3 to TRBJ2-3; TRBD2 aligns across 12 bases. The sample comprised PBMCs. This chain's CDR3 is CASSQDLAGGPDTQYF. CDR3 coding DNA: TGCGCCAGCAGCCAAGATCTAGCGGGAGGGCCAGATACGCAGTATTTT.